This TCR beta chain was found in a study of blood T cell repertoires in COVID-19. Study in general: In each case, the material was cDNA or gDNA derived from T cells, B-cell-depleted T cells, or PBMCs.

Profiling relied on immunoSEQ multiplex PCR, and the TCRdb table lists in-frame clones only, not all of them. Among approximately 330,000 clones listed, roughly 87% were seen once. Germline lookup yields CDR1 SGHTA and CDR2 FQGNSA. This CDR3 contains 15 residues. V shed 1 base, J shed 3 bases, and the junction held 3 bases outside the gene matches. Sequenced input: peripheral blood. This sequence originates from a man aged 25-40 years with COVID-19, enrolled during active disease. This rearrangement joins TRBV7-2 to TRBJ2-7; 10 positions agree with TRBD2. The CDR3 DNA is TGTGCCAGCAGCTTAGGAGCGGGGGGGAACTACGAGCAGTACTTC. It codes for CASSLGAGGNYEQYF.